This TCR beta chain stems from a study of Ad26.COV2.S vaccination and SARS-CoV-2 variants. Study summary: Enrolled in COV1001, the donor was in the Ad26.COV2.S trial arm, which received the vaccine.

This clone was recorded a few times. Generated by immunoSEQ multiplex PCR, the TCRdb table keeps only in-frame clones and is missing some. The data show about 480,000 clones, around nine tenths seen once. Trimming cost V 5 bases and J 4 bases, with 15 bases left between them. Germline V lookup: CDR1 MNHEY, CDR2 SVGAGI. The CDR3 is made up of 15 amino acids. Treatment given: over 15 received Ad26.COV2.S at low or high dose, single or two shots; roughly five received placebo; per-sample allocation not given. Vaccine and placebo recipients were sampled on day 63 after the first injection. At a Boston site, the person donating was an adult of 18-55 years. An Ad26 vector that expressed Wuhan-strain SARS-CoV-2 spike constituted the vaccine.

The clonotype originates from a person between 18 and 65 years old who received the Ad26.COV2.S COVID-19 vaccine or a placebo. The chain employs TRBV6-5 and TRBJ1-5; tentatively, D is TRBD1 (6 bases). The material sequenced was peripheral blood, taken in a trial of Ad26.COV2.S vaccine versus placebo. The CDR3 reads CASSPPGQGNQPQHF. The CDR3 nucleotides read TGTGCCAGCAGTCCCCCGGGACAAGGAAATCAGCCCCAGCATTTT.